This entry lists 23 T cell receptor beta chains sequenced from one sample in a study of T-cell reconstitution after alpha-beta-depleted transplantation in children (dated by TCRdb to the mid-2010s). This specimen's treatment or condition label, per the study, means: allogeneic hematopoietic cell transplantation with graft depleted of TCRalphabeta T cells and CD19 B cells. Library preparation was by PCR. Sequencing was carried out with an Illumina HiSeq 2500. TCR libraries were prepared with molecular barcoding, using unique molecular identifiers to normalize TCRbeta repertoire quantification. TCRdb redid the processing of the public reads, applying fastp at Q25 and MiXCR, and retained in-frame beta chains. Rows with a matching CDR3 protein are joined into one entry that keeps the most common DNA and genes. In this sample the table shows 580,000 or so distinct CDR3 sequences, roughly 24% of which occur a single time. The ten largest make up 11% to 15% of the sample.

Sequencing was performed on PBMCs, mostly from graft donor cells, taken 360 days after TCRalphabeta/CD19-depleted stem cell transplant. These receptors were obtained from a boy in the first two years of life who had a stem cell transplant for acute myeloid leukemia, so the T cells may come from the graft donor.

This clonotype was seen many times. V gene TRBV12-3 or TRBV12-4 combines with J gene TRBJ2-7; the D gene is possibly TRBD1 (5 bases). This CDR3 comprises 12 residues. The V gene lost 4 bases and the J gene lost 7 bases, with 11 bases spanning the gap. CDR3 loop: CASSYPPGEQYV. CDR3 coding DNA: TGTGCCAGCAGTTACCCCCCAGGGGAGCAGTACGTC.

This clonotype occurred a few times. The genes are TRBV20-1 and TRBJ1-1; tentatively, D is TRBD1 (6 bases). V dropped 3 bases and J dropped 10 bases, with 21 bases sitting between them. Germline loops: CDR1 DFQATT, CDR2 SNEGSKA (reference sequence). The CDR3 is 14 residues long. In DNA, the CDR3 is TGCAGTGCTAGTGGGGGGCAAGTTAAGGGGGGAGCTTTCTTT. Its protein product is CSASGGQVKGGAFF.

This clonotype came up many times. V gene TRBV20-1 combines with J gene TRBJ2-1; D not resolved. V gave up 6 bases and J gave up 3 bases, with 15 bases separating them. CDR1 is DFQATT, CDR2 SNEGSKA, per germline (reference sequence). The CDR3 spans 14 residues. CDR3 nucleotide sequence: TGCAGTGCCTCCGGTCTAGTCCTCTACAATGAGCAGTTCTTC. As protein: CSASGLVLYNEQFF.

This rearrangement joins TRBV5-1 to TRBJ2-5; 8 bases match TRBD1. The trim removed 4 bases at V and 7 bases at J, leaving 12 bases unmatched. This CDR3 is built from 15 residues. Germline V gene lookup returns CDR1 SGHRS and CDR2 YFSETQ. CDR3: CASSVTGGTPGTQYF. For the CDR3, the DNA is TGCGCCAGCAGCGTAACAGGGGGGACGCCCGGGACCCAGTACTTC.

J is TRBJ2-5 and V is TRBV10-3, with D possibly being TRBD2 (5 bases). Per germline, CDR1 ENHRY and CDR2 SYGVKD. The V end lost 6 bases, the J end lost 8 bases, and 16 bases lay between the germline ends. The CDR3 has 13 amino acids. The CDR3 nucleotides are TGTGCCATCAGGCAGGACTTGGAGATAACCCAGTACTTC. This codes for CAIRQDLEITQYF.

The chain couples TRBV7-8 to TRBJ1-3; TRBD1 is a possible D gene (5 bases). This CDR3 region has 14 residues. The V gene's germline CDR1 is SGHVS and CDR2 FQNEAQ. Trimming removed 3 bases from V and 11 bases from J, with 17 bases in between. CDR3 protein: CASSFRDWGDPIYF. CDR3 coding DNA: TGTGCCAGCAGCTTTCGGGACTGGGGCGATCCCATATATTTT.

This clonotype was counted ten times or more. CDR3 nucleotide sequence: TGCAGTGCTAGCCGGGACGGCAATCAGCCCCAGCATTTT. Translated, it gives CSASRDGNQPQHF. V and J are TRBV20-1 and TRBJ1-5, with a tentative D call TRBD1 (5 bases). The CDR3 is 13 residues long. Germline V lookup: CDR1 DFQATT, CDR2 SNEGSKA (reference sequence). The ends were cut back, 3 bases at V and 2 bases at J, with 8 bases in the middle.

This clonotype showed up just once. The chain recombines TRBV20-1 with TRBJ2-2, with D hard to call. Looked up from germline, CDR1 is DFQATT and CDR2 is SNEGSKA (reference sequence). V gave up 5 bases and J gave up 3 bases, with 13 bases separating them. The CDR3 length is 14 residues. The CDR3 is CSARPGPYTGELFF. The CDR3 DNA is TGCAGTGCTCGACCTGGGCCTTACACCGGGGAGCTGTTTTTT.

The rearrangement uses TRBV20-1 and TRBJ2-7; 7 bases map to TRBD1. V shed 1 base, J shed 0 bases, and the junction held 3 bases outside the gene matches. The CDR3 consists of 14 residues. Germline assignment: CDR1 DFQATT and CDR2 SNEGSKA (reference sequence). The CDR3 loop is CSARVTGSSYEQYV. The DNA of the CDR3 is TGCAGTGCTAGAGTGACAGGGAGCTCCTACGAGCAGTACGTC.

The chain couples TRBV2 to TRBJ1-2; no clear D gene. Trimming cost V 8 bases and J 2 bases, with 15 bases left between them. This CDR3 is 14 amino acids long. Germline V gives CDR1 SNHLY, CDR2 FYNNEI. The CDR3 reads CASSERRENYGYTF. In DNA, the CDR3 is TGTGCCAGCTCGGAGCGGCGGGAGAACTATGGCTACACCTTC.

This clonotype was seen many times. The J gene is TRBJ2-6, the V gene TRBV5-4; 8 nucleotides agree with TRBD1. CDR1 is SGHNT, CDR2 YYREEE, per germline (reference sequence). The CDR3 contains 19 residues. Trimming removed 1 base from V and 0 bases from J; junction bases left unmatched: 9. DNA of the CDR3: TGTGCCAGCAGCTTGATGGACAGGGATGGATTCTCTGGGGCCAACGTCCTGACTTTC. Protein sequence: CASSLMDRDGFSGANVLTF.

The chain uses TRBV7-8 and TRBJ2-6; perhaps TRBD1 as D (6 bases). Trimming pared 9 bases from V and 2 bases from J, leaving 17 bases between. Germline assignment: CDR1 SGHVS and CDR2 FQNEAQ. The CDR3 length is 16 residues. In nucleotides, the CDR3 is TGTGCCAGTTACAGAACAGGGTTCGCTGGGGCCAACGTCCTGACTTTC. Encoded protein: CASYRTGFAGANVLTF.

Ten or more counts support this clonotype. This chain links TRBV25-1 with TRBJ2-7; D unresolved. Trimming cost V 3 bases and J 3 bases, with 3 bases left between them. This CDR3 has 11 amino acids. Germline V gene data show CDR1 as MGHDK and CDR2 as SYGVNS. The CDR3 sequence is CASSEDYEQYF. Written as DNA, the CDR3 is TGTGCCAGCAGTGAGGACTACGAGCAGTACTTC.

This clonotype was counted many times. The chain carries TRBV20-1 and TRBJ1-2; no firm D call. Germline CDR1 DFQATT, CDR2 SNEGSKA (reference sequence). V lost 6 bases, J lost 4 bases, and 6 bases lay in between. The CDR3 is 10 residues long. The CDR3 DNA follows: TGCAGTGCGTCGGGCTATGGCTACACCTTC. Encoded protein: CSASGYGYTF.

The chain has TRBV7-9 and TRBJ2-7, with D perhaps matching TRBD2 (6 bases). The CDR3 is 17 amino acids. Germline CDR1 and CDR2: SEHNR and FQNEAQ (reference sequence). Trimming left V 1 base short and J 0 bases short, with 16 bases between. This CDR3 is CASSLGVSGESSYEQYV. Here the CDR3 DNA reads TGTGCCAGCAGCTTAGGGGTGTCGGGGGAGAGCTCCTACGAGCAGTACGTC.

This clonotype appeared a few times. J is TRBJ1-2 and V is TRBV4-3; 7 nucleotides match TRBD1. Germline V lookup: CDR1 LGHNA, CDR2 YSLEER. V shed 6 bases and J 8 bases; nucleotides not matched to a gene: 12. The length of the CDR3 is 14 residues. CDR3 region: CASSYVGQGDGYTF. The DNA for the CDR3 is TGCGCCAGCAGTTACGTTGGGCAGGGGGACGGCTACACCTTC.

This sequence joins TRBV7-2 and TRBJ2-7; TRBD2 matches at 12 bases. The CDR3 runs 15 residues. J was trimmed by 2 bases and V by 4 bases; bases with no gene match: 3. CDR1 is SGHTA and CDR2 is FQGNSA in the germline V gene. CDR3 in DNA: TGTGCCAGCAGCTCATCTAGCGGGGGGGCCTACGAGCAGTACGTC. Protein product: CASSSSSGGAYEQYV.

A single count supports this clonotype. No conserved phenylalanine or tryptophan is present at the end of the CDR3, so a read error is the likely explanation. The V gene is TRBV12-3 or TRBV12-4, the J gene TRBJ2-1; D is unresolved. The CDR3 is made up of 11 amino acids. The V gene lost 8 bases and the J gene lost 7 bases, with 9 bases spanning the gap. The CDR3 is CASWVWNEQFI. In nucleotides, the CDR3 is TGTGCCAGCTGGGTATGGAATGAGCAGTTCATC.

Many counts were recorded for this clonotype. The rearrangement joins TRBV12-5 to TRBJ1-1; D possibly corresponds to TRBD1 (5 bases). The germline V gene has CDR1 LGHNT and CDR2 FRNRAP. CDR3 length equals 13 residues. The germline V and J ends were trimmed by 5 bases and 5 bases, with 12 bases remaining between them. CDR3 region: CASGPAGGTEAFF. The CDR3 DNA reads TGTGCTAGTGGTCCTGCGGGGGGAACTGAAGCTTTCTTT.

This clonotype has at least ten counts. This chain uses TRBV7-6 with TRBJ2-3; 7 positions agree with TRBD1. The CDR3 covers 16 residues. The J segment lost 5 bases and the V segment lost 3 bases, leaving 11 bases of the junction unmatched. Germline CDR1 SGHVS, CDR2 FNYEAQ. The CDR3 nucleotides read TGTGCCAGCAGCTTCCGCGACAGGGCTGCCGAAGATACGCAGTATTTT. Protein product: CASSFRDRAAEDTQYF.

This clonotype was picked up many times. The rearrangement uses TRBV4-1 and TRBJ1-1; D unclear. There are 14 residues in the CDR3. Germline V gene sequence: CDR1 MGHRA, CDR2 YSYEKL. Trimming cost V 3 bases and J 1 base, with 9 bases left between them. CDR3 residues: CASSHKGENTEAFF. The CDR3 DNA follows: TGCGCCAGCAGCCATAAAGGAGAGAACACTGAAGCTTTCTTT.

The chain recombines TRBV15 with TRBJ2-5, with TRBD2 as a possible D gene (6 bases). Germline-derived CDR1 and CDR2 are LNHNV and YYDKDF (reference sequence). The CDR3 is 15 amino acids. V was trimmed by 5 bases and J by 5 bases, leaving 18 bases between them. As DNA, the CDR3 is TGTGCCACCAGCTCGGGACGACTAGGGGAGGAGACCCAGTACTTC. Its translation: CATSSGRLGEETQYF.

This clonotype appeared many times. The V call is TRBV5-6, the J call TRBJ2-7; 8 bases are shared with TRBD1. With V trimmed by 0 bases and J by 2 bases, 1 base remained unmatched. The CDR3 is made up of 14 amino acids. In germline, CDR1 is SGHDT, CDR2 YYEEEE. The CDR3 sequence is CASSLAGGTYEQYV. CDR3 nucleotide sequence: TGTGCCAGCAGCTTGGCAGGGGGCACCTACGAGCAGTACGTC.